This T cell receptor (beta chain) was profiled in a study of CD8 T cells in Susac syndrome. Random hexamers served to reverse transcribe roughly 0.45 to 1 ug RNA. TCRdb ran MiXCR on the immunoSEQ multiplex PCR reads and lists one entry per CDR3 protein. Among about 300,000 distinct CDR3 sequences, approximately 85% were seen once, and the ten largest hold approximately 0.2%. This CDR3 spans 18 amino acids. Per germline, CDR1 DFQATT and CDR2 SNEGSKA (reference sequence). Unmatched junction bases numbered 17, after V lost 5 bases and J lost 6 bases. The sample taken for sequencing was CD8+ T cells from PBMCs. The V and J genes are TRBV20-1 and TRBJ2-3, with 13 bases identical to TRBD2. The sequence was obtained from a human donor with multiple sclerosis. CDR3 coding DNA: TGCAGTGCTGCCAATTTGAGGACTAGCGGGAGTTTTTGGGATACGCAGTATTTT. Its translation is CSAANLRTSGSFWDTQYF.